Below are 18 T cell receptor beta chains sequenced from a single sample in a study of technical replicates of blood from a few donors (dated by TCRdb to 2015 to 2018). The protocol used for the library was the immunoSEQ multiplex PCR assay. The source is immuneACCESS, and TCRdb retained only in-frame sequences with V and J called. Part of the clones is not carried over; for the studies checked, unresolved V genes explain less than half of this, and the remainder is unexplained. Within this sample are 79,000 or so clones, with about nine tenths of them counted one time only. The ten top clones hold about 0.35% of the sample. Material for sequencing was T cells isolated from PBMCs. These receptor sequences come from a human donor in good health.

DNA for the CDR3: TGTGCCAGCAGCCCGGGACAGGGGTATGAAAAACTGTTTTTT. It is translated as CASSPGQGYEKLFF. The chain employs TRBV28 and TRBJ1-4; 10 bases are shared with TRBD1. V gave up 6 bases and J gave up 6 bases; unmatched junction bases: 4. This CDR3 is built from 14 residues. Germline V lookup: CDR1 MDHEN, CDR2 SYDVKM.

The chain employs TRBV4-1 and TRBJ2-1, with D maybe TRBD2 (5 bases). Looked up from germline, CDR1 is MGHRA and CDR2 is YSYEKL. This CDR3 region has 15 residues. Trimming took off 1 base at V and 7 bases at J, with 14 bases between the two ends. CDR3: CASSQVSSRGNEQFF. Written as DNA, the CDR3 is TGCGCCAGCAGCCAAGTTTCTAGCAGAGGGAATGAGCAGTTCTTC.

The chain has TRBV4-3 and TRBJ1-1; perhaps TRBD1 as D (6 bases). Looked up from germline, CDR1 is LGHNA and CDR2 is YSLEER. Trimming stripped 1 base from V and 0 bases from J, with 18 bases between. CDR3 size: 18 residues. In DNA, the CDR3 is TGCGCCAGCAGCCAAGGACAGGTGGGTGGTAGTCTGAACACTGAAGCTTTCTTT. Amino acids: CASSQGQVGGSLNTEAFF.

This clone appeared a single time. The chain's CDR3 is CASSLGADRDYEQYF. Written as DNA, the CDR3 is TGTGCCAGCAGCTTAGGAGCAGACAGAGACTACGAGCAGTACTTC. This rearrangement joins TRBV7-2 to TRBJ2-7; the D gene is possibly TRBD1 (5 bases). Germline V gives CDR1 SGHTA, CDR2 FQGNSA. The CDR3 has 15 residues. With 1 base removed from V and 3 bases from J, the gap between germline ends came to 13 bases.

Turning to this clone: A junction boundary mismatches the germline segment, possibly from a read error. The rearrangement joins TRBV7-7 to TRBJ1-3; D is undetermined. The CDR3 loop spans 14 amino acids. Looked up from germline, CDR1 is SSHAT and CDR2 is FNYEAQ (reference sequence). The CDR3 protein is CASSLSRSGNTIYF. CDR3 DNA sequence: TGTGCTAGCAGCTTAAGCCGATCTGGAAACACCATATATTTT.

The CDR3 nucleotides are TGTGCCAGCAGTTTATTAGGACAGCATTTAGAAGCTTTCTTT. This gives the protein CASSLLGQHLEAFF. The chain combines TRBV27 with TRBJ1-1; possible D gene TRBD1, 6 bases. Germline CDR1 is MNHEY and CDR2 is SMNVEV (reference sequence). Between the trimmed V and J ends, which lost 1 base and 8 bases, there was a span of 14 bases. The CDR3 contains 14 residues.

The chain is built from TRBV29-1 and TRBJ2-7, with a possible D match to TRBD2 (6 bases). The CDR3 spans 13 residues. Trimming removed 4 bases from V and 5 bases from J, with 15 bases in between. Germline CDR1 is SQVTM and CDR2 is ANQGSEA. The CDR3 bases are TGCAGCGTTGGGGGGAGCCGCGGGGACGAGCAGTACTTC. It yields the protein CSVGGSRGDEQYF.

V and J are TRBV5-4 and TRBJ2-7, with a possible D match to TRBD1 (5 bases). V was trimmed by 2 bases and J by 2 bases, leaving 11 bases between them. Germline V lookup: CDR1 SGHNT, CDR2 YYREEE (reference sequence). This CDR3 region has 14 residues. CDR3 residues: CASSFVGAPYEQYF. The CDR3, as DNA: TGTGCCAGCAGCTTCGTTGGGGCCCCCTACGAGCAGTACTTC. Variable domain in full (rest from reference TRBV5-4 and TRBJ2-7): ETGVTQSPTHLIKTRGQQVTLRCSSQSGHNTVSWYQQALGQGPQFIFQYYREEENGRGNFPPRFSGLQFPNYSSELNVNALELDDSALYLCASSFVGAPYEQYFGPGTRLTVT.

This chain joins TRBV30 and TRBJ2-3; D call uncertain. The CDR3 length is 13 residues. Per germline, CDR1 GTSNPN and CDR2 SVGIG (reference sequence). Trimming cost V 0 bases and J 3 bases, with 7 bases left between them. The CDR3 DNA follows: TGTGCCTGGAGTGTACTAATGACAGATACGCAGTATTTT. Protein: CAWSVLMTDTQYF.

The V call is TRBV7-2, the J call TRBJ2-1; 7 bases match TRBD2. Trimming took 5 bases from V and 0 from J; bases not matched to a gene: 7. The CDR3 sequence is 16 residues long. Germline CDR1 reads SGHTA; CDR2 reads FQGNSA. Written as DNA, the CDR3 is TGTGCCAGCAGCATGGACGGGAGGTACTCCTACAATGAGCAGTTCTTC. Its translation is CASSMDGRYSYNEQFF.

The CDR3 loop is CASKGSSYNEQFF. The CDR3 DNA sequence: TGTGCCAGCAAAGGGAGCTCCTACAATGAGCAGTTCTTC. This rearrangement joins TRBV7-9 to TRBJ2-1; TRBD2 might be the D (5 bases). Per germline, CDR1 SEHNR and CDR2 FQNEAQ (reference sequence). The germline V and J ends were trimmed by 7 bases and 0 bases, with 7 bases remaining between them. The CDR3 covers 13 residues.

V gene TRBV5-1 combines with J gene TRBJ2-1; D is perhaps TRBD2 (7 bases). Trimming left V 4 bases short and J 4 bases short, with 18 bases between. CDR1 SGHRS and CDR2 YFSETQ come from the germline V gene. The CDR3 has 16 amino acids. CDR3 DNA: TGCGCCAGCAGCCGCATTCTAGCGGACAGTTACAATGAGCAGTTCTTC. Amino acid sequence: CASSRILADSYNEQFF.

This chain joins TRBV6-1 and TRBJ2-7; 9 nucleotides match TRBD2. V lost 1 base, J lost 7 bases, and 8 bases stayed unmatched. From germline, CDR1 is MNHNS and CDR2 SASEGT. The CDR3 contains 15 residues. CDR3 sequence: CASSEESSGNREQYF. The DNA for the CDR3 is TGTGCCAGCAGTGAAGAATCTAGCGGGAATCGGGAGCAGTACTTC.

This rearrangement joins TRBV20-1 to TRBJ2-3; D possibly corresponds to TRBD2 (6 bases). The germline V and J ends were trimmed by 7 bases and 4 bases, with 6 bases remaining between them. This CDR3 has 10 residues. Germline loops: CDR1 DFQATT, CDR2 SNEGSKA (reference sequence). CDR3 nucleotide sequence: TGCAGTGGGAGGGCAGATACGCAGTATTTT. Translated, it gives CSGRADTQYF.

J is TRBJ2-7 and V is TRBV11-2; tentatively, D is TRBD1 (5 bases). This CDR3 spans 14 amino acids. The V gene lost 4 bases and the J gene lost 3 bases, with 13 bases spanning the gap. The germline V gene encodes CDR1 SGHAT and CDR2 FQNNGV. The CDR3 is CASSSQQVVYEQYF. Here the CDR3 DNA reads TGTGCCAGCAGCTCACAACAGGTTGTCTACGAGCAGTACTTC.

The rearrangement links TRBV7-3 to TRBJ2-3; D is perhaps TRBD1 (6 bases). V lost 5 bases, J lost 0 bases, and 12 bases lay in between. Germline V gene data show CDR1 as SGHTA and CDR2 as FQGTGA. The CDR3 has 15 amino acids. CDR3 residues: CASSPQGSSTDTQYF. The CDR3 nucleotides read TGTGCCAGCAGCCCTCAGGGGTCTAGCACAGATACGCAGTATTTT.

The chain couples TRBV4-3 to TRBJ2-1; 10 bases map to TRBD2. The germline V gene has CDR1 LGHNA and CDR2 YSLEER. The V gene end was trimmed by 0 bases and the J gene end by 7 bases; junction bases not matched to a gene: 12. The CDR3 is made up of 18 amino acids. The CDR3 nucleotides are TGCGCCAGCAGCCAAGAACCTCATGGCCAGCGGGAGGGGAATGAGCAGTTCTTC. Translated, it gives CASSQEPHGQREGNEQFF.

The V and J genes are TRBV10-1 and TRBJ2-5, with 7 bases that match TRBD2. The CDR3 has 13 amino acids. Trimming removed 1 base from V and 5 bases from J; junction bases left unmatched: 1. From germline, CDR1 is WNHNN and CDR2 SYGVQD (reference sequence). The CDR3 is CASSEYGRETQYF. The CDR3 bases are TGCGCCAGCAGTGAGTACGGGAGGGAGACCCAGTACTTC.